Presented here are 2 T cell receptor beta chains from one specimen sequenced in a study of response to subunit inactivated influenza vaccine. TCRdb reprocessed the RT-PCR reads via MiXCR and lists one record per CDR3 protein. The sample contains a few hundred thousand distinct CDR3 sequences, approximately 9.9% of which appear only once. Sequences were derived from PBMCs from blood, sampled roughly 45 days after vaccination. These receptors were obtained from a man over 45 who received an inactivated influenza vaccine.

This clonotype was counted a few times. The CDR3 DNA reads TGTGCCAGCAGCGACAGGGACCAACTAGCCAAAAACATTCAGTACTTC. Protein sequence: CASSDRDQLAKNIQYF. The rearrangement uses TRBV6-2 or TRBV6-3 and TRBJ2-4; 7 positions agree with TRBD1. This CDR3 has 16 amino acids. Germline CDR1 and CDR2: MNHEY and SVGEGT. Trimming took 6 bases from V and 0 from J; bases not matched to a gene: 8.

The table lists this clonotype with many counts. This rearrangement joins TRBV20-1 to TRBJ1-4, with D perhaps TRBD1 (5 bases). In germline, CDR1 is DFQATT, CDR2 SNEGSKA (reference sequence). Trimming left V 0 bases short and J 8 bases short, with 16 bases between. The CDR3 totals 15 residues. CDR3: CSARDGQGLREKLFF. The CDR3 nucleotides are TGCAGTGCTAGAGATGGTCAGGGTCTCCGGGAAAAACTGTTTTTT.